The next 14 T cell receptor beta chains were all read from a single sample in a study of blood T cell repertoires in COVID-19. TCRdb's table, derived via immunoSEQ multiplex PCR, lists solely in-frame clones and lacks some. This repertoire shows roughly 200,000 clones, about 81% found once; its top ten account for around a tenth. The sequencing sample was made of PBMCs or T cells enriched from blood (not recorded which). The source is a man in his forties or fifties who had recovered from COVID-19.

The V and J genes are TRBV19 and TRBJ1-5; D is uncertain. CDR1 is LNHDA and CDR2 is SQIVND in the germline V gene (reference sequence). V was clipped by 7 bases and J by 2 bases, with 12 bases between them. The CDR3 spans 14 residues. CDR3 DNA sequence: TGTGCCAGTATCGCGGGTCCCGGCAATCAGCCCCAGCATTTT. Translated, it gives CASIAGPGNQPQHF.

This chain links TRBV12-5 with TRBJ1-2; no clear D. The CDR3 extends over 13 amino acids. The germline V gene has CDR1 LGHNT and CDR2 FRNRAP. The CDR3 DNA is TGTGCCAGCACCCTACAGTCTTACTATGGCTACACCTTC. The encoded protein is CASTLQSYYGYTF.

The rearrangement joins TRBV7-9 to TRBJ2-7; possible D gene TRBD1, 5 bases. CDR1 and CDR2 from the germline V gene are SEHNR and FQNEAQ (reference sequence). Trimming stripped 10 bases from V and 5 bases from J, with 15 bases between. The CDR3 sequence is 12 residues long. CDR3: CAIEIRTHEQYF. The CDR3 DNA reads TGTGCCATCGAAATTAGGACACACGAGCAGTACTTC.

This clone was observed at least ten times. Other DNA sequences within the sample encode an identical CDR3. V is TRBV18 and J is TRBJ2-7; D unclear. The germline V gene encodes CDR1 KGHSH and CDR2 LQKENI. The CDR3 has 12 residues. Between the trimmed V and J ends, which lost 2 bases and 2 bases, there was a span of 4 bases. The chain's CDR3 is CASSPSTYEQYF. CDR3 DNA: TGTGCCAGCTCACCATCCACCTACGAGCAGTACTTC.

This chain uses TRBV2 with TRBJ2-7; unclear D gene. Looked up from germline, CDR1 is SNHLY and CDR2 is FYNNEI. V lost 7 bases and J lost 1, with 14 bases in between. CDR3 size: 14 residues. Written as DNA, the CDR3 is TGTGCCAGCAAAGAGGTTGTAAAGTCCTACGAGCAGTACTTC. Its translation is CASKEVVKSYEQYF.

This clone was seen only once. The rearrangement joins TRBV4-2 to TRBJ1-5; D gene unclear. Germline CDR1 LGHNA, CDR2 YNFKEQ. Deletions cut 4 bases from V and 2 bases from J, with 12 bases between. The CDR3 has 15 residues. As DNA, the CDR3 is TGTGCCAGCAGCCGAGCGCGGGAAGGCAATCAGCCCCAGCATTTT. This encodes CASSRAREGNQPQHF.

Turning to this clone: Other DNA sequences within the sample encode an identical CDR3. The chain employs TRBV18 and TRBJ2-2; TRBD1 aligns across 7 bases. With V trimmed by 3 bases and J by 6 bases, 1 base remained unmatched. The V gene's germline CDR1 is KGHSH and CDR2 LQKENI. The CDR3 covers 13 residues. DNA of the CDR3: TGTGCCAGCTCACCTCAGGGGGCCGGGGAGCTGTTTTTT. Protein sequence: CASSPQGAGELFF.

CDR3 loop: CASSQGPGANTEAFF. The CDR3 bases are TGTGCCAGCAGCCAAGGTCCAGGGGCAAACACTGAAGCTTTCTTT. V usage is TRBV3-1 (or the pseudogene TRBV3-2) and J usage is TRBJ1-1; D is perhaps TRBD1 (6 bases). V was cut by 1 base and J by 2 bases, with 11 bases left in between. The germline V gene has CDR1 LGHDT and CDR2 YNNKEL (reference sequence). CDR3 length equals 15 residues.

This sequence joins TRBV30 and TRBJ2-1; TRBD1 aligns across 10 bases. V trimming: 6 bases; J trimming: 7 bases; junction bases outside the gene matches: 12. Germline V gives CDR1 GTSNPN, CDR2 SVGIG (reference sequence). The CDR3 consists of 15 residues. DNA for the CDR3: TGTGCCTGTCTGGTTTTGCGGGACAGGGGAAATGAGCAGTTCTTC. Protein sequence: CACLVLRDRGNEQFF.

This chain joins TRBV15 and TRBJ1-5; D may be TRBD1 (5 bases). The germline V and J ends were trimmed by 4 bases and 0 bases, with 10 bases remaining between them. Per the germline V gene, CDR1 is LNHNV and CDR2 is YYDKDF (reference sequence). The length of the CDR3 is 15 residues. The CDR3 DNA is TGTGCCACCAGCACCGACAGATATAGCAATCAGCCCCAGCATTTT. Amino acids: CATSTDRYSNQPQHF.

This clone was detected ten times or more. The CDR3 region has the DNA TGTGCCAGTAGTATGACAGGGAAGCAAGAGACCCAGTACTTC. Translating it yields CASSMTGKQETQYF. The J gene is TRBJ2-5, the V gene TRBV19; 7 bases map to TRBD1. This CDR3 is built from 14 residues. V lost 3 bases and J lost 2; bases outside the gene matches: 3. The germline CDR1 and CDR2 sequences are LNHDA and SQIVND (reference sequence). Complete variable domain (other parts from reference TRBV19 and TRBJ2-5): DGGITQSPKYLFRKEGQNVTLSCEQNLNHDAMYWYRQDPGQGLRLIYYSQIVNDFQKGDIAEGYSVSREKKESFPLTVTSAQKNPTAFYLCASSMTGKQETQYFGPGTRLLVL.

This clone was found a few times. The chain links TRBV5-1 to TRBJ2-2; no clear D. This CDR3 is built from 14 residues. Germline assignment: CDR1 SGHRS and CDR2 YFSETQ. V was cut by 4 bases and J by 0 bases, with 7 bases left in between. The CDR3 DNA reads TGCGCCAGCAGCCGCCACACGAACACCGGGGAGCTGTTTTTT. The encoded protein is CASSRHTNTGELFF.

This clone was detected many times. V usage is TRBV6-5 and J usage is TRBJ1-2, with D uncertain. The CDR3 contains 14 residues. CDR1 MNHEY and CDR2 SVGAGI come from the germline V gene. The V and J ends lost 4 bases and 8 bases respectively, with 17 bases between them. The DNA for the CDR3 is TGTGCCAGCAGTTTAAACGGGGTCCGCGGGGGCTACACCTTC. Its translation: CASSLNGVRGGYTF.

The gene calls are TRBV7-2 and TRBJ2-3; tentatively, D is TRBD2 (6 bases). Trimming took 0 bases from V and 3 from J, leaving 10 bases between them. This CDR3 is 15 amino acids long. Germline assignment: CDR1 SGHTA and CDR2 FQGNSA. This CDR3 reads CASSLAAGSTDTQYF. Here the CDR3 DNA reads TGTGCCAGCAGCTTAGCGGCGGGATCTACAGATACGCAGTATTTT.